This note documents a single TCR beta chain sequence. As yet, its antigen is unknown. Only in-frame clones appear in the TCRdb table, and some are missing; sequencing was by immunoSEQ multiplex PCR. The sample holds some 87,000 clones, roughly 92% seen once. This entry is derived from a study of graft-versus-host responses after intestinal transplantation. The CDR3 consists of 16 residues. From germline, CDR1 is MDHEN and CDR2 SYDVKM. V gave up 3 bases and J gave up 2 bases, with 14 bases separating them. V is TRBV28 and J is TRBJ1-5; D unresolved. The source of this sequence is a human donor who received an intestinal transplant. The specimen comprised unstimulated CD4+ T cells sorted from spleen or lymph node cells, sampled before intestinal transplant. The CDR3 loop reads CASSFLRGSGNQPQHF. DNA for the CDR3: TGTGCCAGCAGTTTCCTCAGAGGTAGCGGCAATCAGCCCCAGCATTTT.